The 4 T cell receptor beta chains listed next were all sequenced from one sample in a study of T cell repertoires in cytomegalovirus infection. Using its own MiXCR run on the reads, TCRdb lists one record per CDR3 protein. The data hold 310,000 or so distinct CDR3 sequences, with 20% to 30% observed a single time. The antigens these receptors bind are not known. The sequencing used cultured PBMCs, collected from culture after CMV antigen stimulation. The receptor source for this set is a human donor in good health (CMV status not recorded). Some clones in this sample may be carry-over from other donors' samples.

This clonotype was seen a few times. The chain combines TRBV6-1 with TRBJ2-2; D gene ambiguous. The CDR3 is 13 residues long. Germline CDR1 is MNHNS and CDR2 is SASEGT. Trimming took off 8 bases at V and 1 base at J, with 8 bases between the two ends. The CDR3 loop reads CASHLGNTGELFF. The CDR3 nucleotides are TGTGCCAGCCATTTGGGGAACACCGGGGAGCTGTTTTTT.

In this sample, this clonotype turned up many times. The V call is TRBV7-2, the J call TRBJ2-1, with D perhaps TRBD2 (6 bases). Germline CDR1 SGHTA, CDR2 FQGNSA. The CDR3 is 15 residues long. V lost 5 bases and J lost 0, with 11 bases in between. CDR3 sequence reads: CASSPGGDSYNEQFF. The CDR3 bases are TGTGCCAGCAGCCCCGGGGGAGACTCCTACAATGAGCAGTTCTTC.

This clonotype was detected a few times. The V and J genes are TRBV29-1 and TRBJ2-6; D remains unclear. The V and J ends lost 6 bases and 0 bases respectively, with 6 bases between them. This CDR3 has 13 residues. In germline, CDR1 is SQVTM, CDR2 ANQGSEA. The CDR3 DNA reads as TGCAGCGTCGCGAGCTCTGGGGCCAACGTCCTGACTTTC. It translates to CSVASSGANVLTF.

The rearrangement links TRBV19 to TRBJ1-4, with 10 bases aligning to TRBD1. In germline, CDR1 is LNHDA, CDR2 SQIVND (reference sequence). Unmatched junction bases numbered 6, after V lost 7 bases and J lost 4 bases. The CDR3 is 15 amino acids. CDR3 nucleotides: TGTGCCAGTAAACCGGGACAGGGGAATAATGAAAAACTGTTTTTT. This gives the protein CASKPGQGNNEKLFF. Complete variable domain (other parts from reference TRBV19 and TRBJ1-4): DGGITQSPKYLFRKEGQNVTLSCEQNLNHDAMYWYRQDPGQGLRLIYYSQIVNDFQKGDIAEGYSVSREKKESFPLTVTSAQKNPTAFYLCASKPGQGNNEKLFFGSGTQLSVL.